The rows below give T cell receptor beta chains drawn from one sample of a study of cytomegalovirus exposure and HLA in healthy donors. TCRdb's copy holds only in-frame clones and misses some; the assay was immunoSEQ multiplex PCR. The ten most abundant clones cover under 0.7% of a sample with about 110,000 clones. Source material: PBMCs. The receptor set was obtained from a middle-aged man in good health and CMV-seronegative. CDR3s include the opening cysteine and the closing phenylalanine or tryptophan.

TRBV5-4 CASSLAGTGSRHEQYF
TRBV7-8 CASSFLAAYTDTQYF
TRBV5-4 CASSYRVNEQFF
TRBV4-1 CASSQDLGGYGYTF
TRBV6-1 CASSPRDTRTYGYTF
TRBV5-4 CASSLTGRNTEAFF
TRBV5-1 CASSLGESWETQYF
TRBV25-1 CASSAGQNYGYTF
TRBV29-1 CSVEAGGLAAPYEQYF
TRBV5-1 CASSLGESSSYEQYF
TRBV7-2 CASSFGSAGSTSYTF
TRBV29-1 CSVSHGAAGYTF
TRBV29-1 CSAGQANTGELFF
TRBV14 CASSLTHTRYGYTF
TRBV12-5 CASGPWAETQYF
TRBV6-5 CASSRGQGFGNTIYF
TRBV5-5 CASSLQAHTYEQYF
TRBV4-2 CASSQNSSPGANVLTF
TRBV4-1 CASSPNPTATNEKLFF
TRBV6-1 CASSASPLYYGYTF
TRBV11-3 CASSLIGLQPGEQYF
TRBV5-4 CASRGGPTYGYTF
TRBV19 CASNLGQGAEGYTF
TRBV27 CASSLGTGNSYEQYF
TRBV2 CASSDQGATYEQYF
TRBV18 CASSPRVYEQYF
TRBV7-2 CASRPLRGGNTQYF
TRBV2 CASSEARGKPAGYEQYF
TRBV15 CATSRDRGINEQYF
TRBV27 CASSLTGVHGYTF
TRBV4-3 CASSLGPGGSYGYTF
TRBV12-5 CASGPGQAPYEQYF
TRBV5-1 CASSLLGHRSEQYF
TRBV30 CAWSVRGLARTIYF
TRBV7-8 CASSSTGLAYEQYF
TRBV18 CASSPTGFLNSPLHF
TRBV29-1 CSVTLWAGGTSYEQYF
TRBV7-8 CASSLGNSWTGELFF